This paragraph covers one T cell receptor (beta chain) sequence. This clonotype was counted between two and nine times. Which antigen it targets is not known. Base quality data are lacking; no much larger clone is found one base away. The record originates from a study of identical twins (TCRdb year 2016). In terms of the full investigation: TCR alpha and beta repertoires from monozygotic twins, unrelated adults of various ages and cord blood were deep-sequenced to test whether fetal clonotypes persist. To rule out contamination, replicate twin experiments were performed at different times with different library preparation protocols. Overall study outcomes, separate from this receptor: Zero-insertion analyses could be partly confounded by invariant T cells such as MAIT and iNKT, although diverse VJ usage argued against such confounding for most clonotypes. Abundant cord blood beta clonotypes had fewer insertions, young adult naive repertoires showed a similar but weaker trend, and memory repertoires showed no such trend. Recombination models systematically underestimated out-of-frame TCR alpha sharing in monozygotic twins but agreed with sharing between unrelated individuals. Compared with coincidental sharing between unrelated individuals, out-of-frame TCR alpha sequences shared between twins had an excess of sequences with low generation probability. Because the same donors could not be followed over many years, the conclusions depended on cross-sectional statistical analysis. A weaker excess of twin sharing was found in beta out-of-frame sequences because the signal-to-noise ratio was lowered by fewer shared sequences.

Every donor was a healthy Caucasian. The twin cohort consisted of three pairs of female monozygotic twins, all aged roughly 18 to 29 years. Positive isolation kits from Invitrogen were used to isolate CD4+ and CD8+ T cell populations. The library was made by 5' RACE. The sample was run on an Illumina HiSeq 2000. A universal primer binding site was added through template switching, and the final cDNA carried a unique molecular identifier so that TCR cDNA molecules could be counted accurately. Specific primers in the conserved constant-segment region were used to synthesize first-strand cDNA for TCR alpha and beta chains. To control for contamination, every cDNA library carried two barcodes: a SMART-Mk sample barcode plus Illumina barcodes. TruSeq adapter sequences and Illumina sample barcodes were added in two successive PCR steps. Sequencing of the TCR alpha and beta cDNA libraries was done on the Illumina HiSeq platform using custom primers. The original methods were these. Raw reads were processed with MiGEC to extract unique molecular identifiers, and MiXCR was used to determine CDR3 positions. Recombination models were inferred per individual with the repgenHMM and IGoR tools using an EM algorithm. Shared clonotype analysis was performed with the tcR package in R, normalizing sharing by the product of cloneset sizes. To study raw recombination free of thymic and clonal selection effects, out-of-frame nonproductive sequences were analyzed. TCRdb cleaned the public reads at Q25 with fastp, built clones with MiXCR and kept in-frame beta chains. Entries are consolidated by CDR3 protein sequence, retaining the most common genes and DNA. These V and J calls derive from TCRdb rather than the authors' analysis. Here the sample has a few hundred thousand distinct CDR3 sequences; over 11% occur a single time. The ten largest clones capture approximately 0.98% of the sample.

CDR1 and CDR2, looked up from the germline V gene, are SGHAT and FQNNGV. The CDR3 holds 15 amino acids from the cysteine to the phenylalanine. The kept DNA is CDR3 alone, 45 bases in frame from the first base. The junction carries 11 bases between V and J, which are trimmed by 1 base and 4 bases respectively. The sample was also linked to a second study, of yellow fever vaccine responses in identical twins. That second publication adds: According to the authors, the vaccine-induced T cell response in identical twins seemed to be partly convergent and partly specific to each individual. The study precisely tracked vaccine-responding T cell clones in identical twins.

The sequenced sample consisted of CD4+ T cells sorted from blood. This receptor chain uses TRBV11-2 and TRBJ2-1, with a weak D call of TRBD1 (5 bases match). The TCR sequence derives from a woman between 18 and 30 years old in good health. The nucleotide sequence reads TGTGCCAGCAGCTTAGTCGTCAGGGCATACAATGAGCAGTTCTTC. This yields the protein CASSLVVRAYNEQFF.